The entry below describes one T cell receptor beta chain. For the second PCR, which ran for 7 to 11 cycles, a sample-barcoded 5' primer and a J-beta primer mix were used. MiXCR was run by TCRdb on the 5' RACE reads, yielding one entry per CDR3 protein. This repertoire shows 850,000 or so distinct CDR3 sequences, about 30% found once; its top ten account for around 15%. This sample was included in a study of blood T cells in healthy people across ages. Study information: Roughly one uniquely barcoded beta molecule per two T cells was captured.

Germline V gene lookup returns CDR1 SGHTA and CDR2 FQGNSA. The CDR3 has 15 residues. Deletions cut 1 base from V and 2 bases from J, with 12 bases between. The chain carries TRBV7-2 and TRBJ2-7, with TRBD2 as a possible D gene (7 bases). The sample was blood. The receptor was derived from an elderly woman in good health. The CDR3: CASSLEGGLAYEQYF. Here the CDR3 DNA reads TGTGCCAGCAGCTTAGAGGGGGGGCTCGCCTACGAGCAGTACTTC.